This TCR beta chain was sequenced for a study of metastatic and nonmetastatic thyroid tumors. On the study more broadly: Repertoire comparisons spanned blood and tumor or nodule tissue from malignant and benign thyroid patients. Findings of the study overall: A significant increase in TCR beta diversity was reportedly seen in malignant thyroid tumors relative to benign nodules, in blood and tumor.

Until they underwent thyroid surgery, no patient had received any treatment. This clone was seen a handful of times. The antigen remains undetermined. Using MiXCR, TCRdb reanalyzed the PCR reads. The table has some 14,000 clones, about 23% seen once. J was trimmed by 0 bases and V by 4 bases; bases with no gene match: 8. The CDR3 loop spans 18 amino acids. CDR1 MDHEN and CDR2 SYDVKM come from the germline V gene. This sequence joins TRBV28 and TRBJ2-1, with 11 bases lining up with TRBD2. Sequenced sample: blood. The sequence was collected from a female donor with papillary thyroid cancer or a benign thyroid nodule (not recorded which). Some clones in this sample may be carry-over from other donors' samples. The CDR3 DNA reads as TGTGCCAGCAGTTCTACGGGACTAGCGGAGGGCTCCTACAATGAGCAGTTCTTC. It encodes CASSSTGLAEGSYNEQFF.